One T cell receptor (beta chain) is described in this entry. V gave up 8 bases and J gave up 0 bases; unmatched junction bases: 6. CDR1 and CDR2 (germline): MNHEY, SVGAGI. The CDR3 totals 14 residues. Sequencing used immunoSEQ multiplex PCR; TCRdb keeps in-frame clones, though not all of them. Of about 42,000 clones listed, about 91% are singletons. The data are from a study of blood T cell repertoires in COVID-19. Study overall: The United States, Italy and Spain were the sources of the acute and convalescent COVID-19 samples.

V usage is TRBV6-5 and J usage is TRBJ1-2; 7 bases are a match to TRBD1. This sequence originates from a man aged 50 to 59 with active COVID-19. Sample: peripheral blood. CDR3 loop: CASLRDSPNYGYTF. CDR3 DNA sequence: TGTGCCAGCCTCCGGGACAGCCCTAACTATGGCTACACCTTC.